The 6 T cell receptor beta chains listed next were all sequenced from one sample in a study of control samples from healthy donors and cancer patients. The method was immunoSEQ multiplex PCR; TCRdb's version includes in-frame clones alone and lacks a portion of them. The table records 150,000 to 200,000 clones, 93% of them present only once. The sample was blood. These receptors came from a woman in her sixties in good health.

The chain combines TRBV19 with TRBJ1-6; the D is unclear. Trimming shortened V by 0 bases and J by 9 bases, and 6 bases separated the two germline ends. Germline V lookup: CDR1 LNHDA, CDR2 SQIVND (reference sequence). The CDR3 totals 13 residues. CDR3 nucleotide sequence: TGTGCCAGTAGTATAGATCGAGGTTCACCCCTCCACTTT. The encoded protein is CASSIDRGSPLHF. Together with reference TRBV19 and TRBJ1-6, the CDR3 gives the full variable domain: DGGITQSPKYLFRKEGQNVTLSCEQNLNHDAMYWYRQDPGQGLRLIYYSQIVNDFQKGDIAEGYSVSREKKESFPLTVTSAQKNPTAFYLCASSIDRGSPLHFGNGTRLTVT.

The chain employs TRBV10-1 and TRBJ2-6; D is unresolved. From germline, CDR1 is WNHNN and CDR2 SYGVQD (reference sequence). This CDR3 region has 14 residues. Deletions cut 3 bases from V and 0 bases from J, with 3 bases between. The CDR3 region is CASSDGSGANVLTF. The CDR3, as DNA: TGCGCCAGCAGTGACGGCTCTGGGGCCAACGTCCTGACTTTC.

The rearrangement links TRBV12-3 or TRBV12-4 to TRBJ2-7, with 8 bases fitting TRBD2. CDR3 length: 11 amino acids. The V and J ends lost 7 bases and 9 bases, in that order; junction bases with no gene match: 5. The CDR3 nucleotides are TGTGCCAGCACCCTCGGGGGGGCGCAGTACTTC. Its protein is CASTLGGAQYF.

Points on this clone: The junction differs from germline at one of its ends, possibly a read error. The CDR3 coding sequence is TGCCCCAGCAGCCAATTTCCTAGCGGGGGGGCAGGAACCGGGGAGCTGTTTTTT. Protein sequence: CPSSQFPSGGAGTGELFF. The chain carries TRBV4-3 and TRBJ2-2; 12 bases are shared with TRBD2. The V gene's germline CDR1 is LGHNA and CDR2 YSLEER. This CDR3 region has 18 residues.

The genes are TRBV11-2 and TRBJ1-3; D ambiguous. Trimming pared 4 bases from V and 7 bases from J, leaving 11 bases between. CDR3 size: 13 residues. The germline gives CDR1 SGHAT, CDR2 FQNNGV. CDR3 nucleotides: TGTGCCAGCAGCTCCAAGGCGGGGAACACCATATATTTT. Translated, it gives CASSSKAGNTIYF.

The chain carries TRBV7-2 and TRBJ1-1; D is possibly TRBD1 (6 bases). V gave up 5 bases and J gave up 1 base, with 14 bases separating them. The CDR3 has 15 residues. CDR1 and CDR2 (germline): SGHTA, FQGNSA. As DNA, the CDR3 is TGTGCCAGCAGCAGTACAGGGACCTCGAACACTGAAGCTTTCTTT. Protein sequence: CASSSTGTSNTEAFF.